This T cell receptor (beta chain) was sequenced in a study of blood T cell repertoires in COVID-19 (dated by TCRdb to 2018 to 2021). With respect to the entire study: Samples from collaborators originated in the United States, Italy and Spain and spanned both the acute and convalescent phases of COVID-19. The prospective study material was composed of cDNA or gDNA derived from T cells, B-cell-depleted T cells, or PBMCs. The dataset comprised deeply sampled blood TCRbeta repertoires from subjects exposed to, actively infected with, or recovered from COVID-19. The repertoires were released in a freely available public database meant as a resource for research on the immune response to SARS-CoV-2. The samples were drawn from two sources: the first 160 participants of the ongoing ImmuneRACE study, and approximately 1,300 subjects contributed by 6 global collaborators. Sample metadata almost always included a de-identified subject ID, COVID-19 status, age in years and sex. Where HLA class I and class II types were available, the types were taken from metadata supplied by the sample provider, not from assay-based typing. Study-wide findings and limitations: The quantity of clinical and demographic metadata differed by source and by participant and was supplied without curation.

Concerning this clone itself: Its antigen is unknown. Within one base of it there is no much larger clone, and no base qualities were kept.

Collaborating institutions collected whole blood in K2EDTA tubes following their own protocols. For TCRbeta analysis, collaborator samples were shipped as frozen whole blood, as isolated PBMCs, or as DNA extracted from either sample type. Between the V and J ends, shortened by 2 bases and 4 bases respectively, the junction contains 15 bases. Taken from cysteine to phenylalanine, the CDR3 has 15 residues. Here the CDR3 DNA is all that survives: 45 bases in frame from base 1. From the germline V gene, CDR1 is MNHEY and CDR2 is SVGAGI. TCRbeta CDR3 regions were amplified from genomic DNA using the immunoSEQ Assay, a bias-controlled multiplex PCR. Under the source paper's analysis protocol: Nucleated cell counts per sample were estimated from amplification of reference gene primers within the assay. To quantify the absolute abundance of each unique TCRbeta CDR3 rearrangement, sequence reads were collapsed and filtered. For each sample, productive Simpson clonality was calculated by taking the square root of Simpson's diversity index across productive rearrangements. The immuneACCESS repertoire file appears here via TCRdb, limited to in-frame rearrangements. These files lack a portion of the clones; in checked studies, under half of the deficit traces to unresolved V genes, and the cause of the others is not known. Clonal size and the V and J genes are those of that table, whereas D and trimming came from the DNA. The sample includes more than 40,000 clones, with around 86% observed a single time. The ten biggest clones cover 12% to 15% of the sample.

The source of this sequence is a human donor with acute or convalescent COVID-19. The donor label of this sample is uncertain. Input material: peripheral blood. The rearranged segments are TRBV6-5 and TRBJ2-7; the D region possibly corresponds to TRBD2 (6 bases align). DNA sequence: TGTGCCAGCAGTTACGACCCCTCGGGACTTTACGAGCAGTACTTC. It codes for CASSYDPSGLYEQYF.